This TCR beta chain was documented in a study of regulatory T cells in long-lasting Graves disease. Losses at the gene ends were 5 bases for V and 7 bases for J; bases not matched to a gene: 5. The CDR3 has 13 residues. Germline V gives CDR1 LNHDA, CDR2 SQIVND (reference sequence). The time point is: newly diagnosed GD, antithyroid drugs for less than 3 months. Extracted PBMC RNA gave rise to the TCR library. Arm-PCR with iRepertoire HTBI primers amplified the CDR3 regions for these TCR beta libraries. TCRdb recomputed calls from the multiplex PCR reads with MiXCR, one row per CDR3 protein. The sample has around 400,000 distinct CDR3 sequences, 15% seen once. Ten or more counts support this clonotype. This same sample was also taken into another study, of T cells in Graves' hyperthyroidism and ophthalmopathy.

V is TRBV19 and J is TRBJ1-2; 9 bases match TRBD1. The source of this sequence is a woman in her thirties or forties with Graves disease. Sequenced here: peripheral blood mononuclear cells (PBMCs), sampled at new diagnosis, from a patient treated with antithyroid drugs. The CDR3 coding sequence is TGTGCCAGTAGTGAATACAGGGGGCCTGGCTACACCTTC. This sequence encodes CASSEYRGPGYTF.